The 31 T cell receptor beta chains given below trace back to one sample, sequenced in a study of cytomegalovirus exposure and HLA in healthy donors. Measured with immunoSEQ multiplex PCR; TCRdb has only the in-frame clones, and not every one. This table has around 300,000 clones, about 90% appearing once. The specimen sequenced was PBMCs. Receptors originate from a young woman in good health and CMV-seropositive.

This clone was recorded a few times. The chain has TRBV30 and TRBJ1-1; no reliable D call. V was cut by 0 bases and J by 3 bases, with 5 bases left in between. Germline V gene data show CDR1 as GTSNPN and CDR2 as SVGIG (reference sequence). This CDR3 contains 12 residues. The CDR3 is CAWSVGDTEAFF. The CDR3 DNA sequence: TGTGCCTGGAGTGTTGGGGACACTGAAGCTTTCTTT.

This clone has just a few counts. The chain is built from TRBV4-1 and TRBJ2-5; D gene unclear. CDR3 length equals 13 residues. CDR1 is MGHRA and CDR2 is YSYEKL in the germline V gene. Trimming shortened V by 0 bases and J by 5 bases, and 7 bases separated the two germline ends. CDR3 nucleotide sequence: TGCGCCAGCAGCCAAGAACGATGGGAGACCCAGTACTTC. Translating it yields CASSQERWETQYF.

The V gene is TRBV9, the J gene TRBJ2-7; tentatively, D is TRBD1 or TRBD2 (5 bases each). Germline-derived CDR1 and CDR2 are SGDLS and YYNGEE. CDR3 length: 14 residues. Between the trimmed V and J ends, which lost 0 bases and 5 bases, there was a span of 12 bases. Here the CDR3 DNA reads TGTGCCAGCAGCGTAGGAGGGGCGGAGGACGAGCAGTACTTC. Amino acid sequence: CASSVGGAEDEQYF.

This clone is a singleton in its sample. The chain carries TRBV2 and TRBJ2-6; 10 nucleotides line up with TRBD1. CDR1 and CDR2 from the germline V gene are SNHLY and FYNNEI. The CDR3 loop spans 18 amino acids. V lost 6 bases, J lost 1 base, and 9 bases stayed unmatched. CDR3 DNA: TGTGCCAGCAGAACTGGACAGGGGGGACTATCTGGGGCCAACGTCCTGACTTTC. It yields the protein CASRTGQGGLSGANVLTF.

The V gene is TRBV7-9, the J gene TRBJ2-1; D perhaps matches TRBD2 (7 bases). Per the germline V gene, CDR1 is SEHNR and CDR2 is FQNEAQ (reference sequence). The CDR3 consists of 12 residues. Deletions cut 1 base from V and 15 bases from J, with 13 bases between. The CDR3 bases are TGTGCCAGCAGCTTAGGGGGGCGGGAGTGGTTCTTC. Amino acids: CASSLGGREWFF.

For the CDR3, the DNA is TGTGCCACCAGCCGCAGGGCGAACACTGAAGCTTTCTTT. It codes for CATSRRANTEAFF. The chain employs TRBV15 and TRBJ1-1; tentative D call: TRBD1 (5 bases). The V gene lost 5 bases and the J gene lost 1 base, with 8 bases spanning the gap. Germline-derived CDR1 and CDR2 are LNHNV and YYDKDF (reference sequence). The CDR3 runs 13 residues.

The chain uses TRBV25-1 and TRBJ2-1; a weak D match, TRBD1 (6 bases). The CDR3 spans 14 residues. Germline loops: CDR1 MGHDK, CDR2 SYGVNS. Trimming took off 5 bases at V and 0 bases at J, with 8 bases between the two ends. Written as DNA, the CDR3 is TGTGCCAGCAGTCAACAGGGCTCCTACAATGAGCAGTTCTTC. The encoded protein is CASSQQGSYNEQFF.

The chain carries TRBV4-1 and TRBJ2-1, with no clear D. This CDR3 comprises 12 residues. V gave up 4 bases and J gave up 9 bases, with 10 bases separating them. The germline V gene has CDR1 MGHRA and CDR2 YSYEKL. The CDR3 sequence is CASSPLVGEQFF. CDR3 sequence (DNA): TGCGCCAGCAGCCCTCTGGTAGGTGAGCAGTTCTTC.

The chain combines TRBV19 with TRBJ1-2; D possibly corresponds to TRBD1 (5 bases). CDR3 length equals 14 residues. Germline loops: CDR1 LNHDA, CDR2 SQIVND (reference sequence). V was cut by 5 bases and J by 3 bases, with 13 bases left in between. The chain's CDR3 is CASSATAIDYGYTF. The DNA for the CDR3 is TGTGCCAGTAGTGCGACAGCGATCGACTATGGCTACACCTTC.

The V gene is TRBV11-3, the J gene TRBJ1-6, with D perhaps TRBD1 (6 bases). Germline V lookup: CDR1 SGHNT, CDR2 YENEEA. The CDR3 length is 17 residues. V was clipped by 2 bases and J by 9 bases, with 20 bases between them. CDR3 sequence (DNA): TGTGCCAGCAGCTTAACCAACAGGGCAATGGGGGGTTCACCCCTCCACTTT. Translating it yields CASSLTNRAMGGSPLHF.

This chain uses TRBV27 with TRBJ2-5; a possible D gene is TRBD1 (5 bases). This CDR3 region has 14 residues. V was shortened by 6 bases and J by 5 bases, with 16 bases between the two germline ends. The germline V gene has CDR1 MNHEY and CDR2 SMNVEV (reference sequence). Here the CDR3 DNA reads TGTGCCAGCAGATCCCGGAAGGGGCAGGAGACCCAGTACTTC. Its translation is CASRSRKGQETQYF.

The chain has TRBV9 and TRBJ2-1; TRBD1 might be the D (6 bases). This CDR3 contains 14 residues. Per the germline V gene, CDR1 is SGDLS and CDR2 is YYNGEE. V lost 0 bases and J lost 4, with 8 bases in between. This chain's CDR3 is CASSVERGYNEQFF. CDR3 bases: TGTGCCAGCAGCGTAGAAAGGGGGTACAATGAGCAGTTCTTC. Supplemented by reference TRBV9 and TRBJ2-1, the full variable domain reads DSGVTQTPKHLITATGQRVTLRCSPRSGDLSVYWYQQSLDQGLQFLIQYYNGEERAKGNILERFSAQQFPDLHSELNLSSLELGDSALYFCASSVERGYNEQFFGPGTRLTVL.

The J gene is TRBJ2-7, the V gene TRBV9, with 9 bases aligning to TRBD2. The CDR3 is 13 amino acids. V was clipped by 4 bases and J by 5 bases; unmatched bases: 4. The V gene's germline CDR1 is SGDLS and CDR2 YYNGEE. As DNA, the CDR3 is TGTGCCAGCAGCTTTGGGACTAGCAACGAGCAGTACTTC. Amino acid sequence: CASSFGTSNEQYF.

The V gene is TRBV27, the J gene TRBJ2-1; the match to TRBD2 covers 14 bases. Germline V gene lookup returns CDR1 MNHEY and CDR2 SMNVEV (reference sequence). The V segment lost 6 bases and the J segment 1 base; nucleotides outside the gene matches: 11. This CDR3 comprises 19 residues. CDR3 residues: CASRSPTSGGAISYNEQFF. The CDR3 DNA is TGTGCCAGCAGATCACCGACTAGCGGGGGGGCCATATCCTACAATGAGCAGTTCTTC.

Only a few counts were recorded for this clone. The chain is built from TRBV10-3 and TRBJ1-1; 12 bases agree with TRBD1. Germline CDR1 ENHRY, CDR2 SYGVKD. V lost 3 bases, J lost 3 bases, and 2 bases stayed unmatched. This CDR3 has 15 amino acids. CDR3 sequence reads: CAISDRDRGHTEAFF. The CDR3 DNA sequence: TGTGCCATCAGTGATCGGGACAGGGGGCACACTGAAGCTTTCTTT.

V is TRBV19 and J is TRBJ2-7; 15 bases match TRBD2. The V gene's germline CDR1 is LNHDA and CDR2 SQIVND (reference sequence). The junction had 5 bases not matched to a gene; V was cut back by 10 bases and J by 4 bases. The CDR3 sequence is 14 residues long. The DNA for the CDR3 is TGTGCCACCTCAGGGACTAGCGGGAGGTACGAGCAGTACTTC. It codes for CATSGTSGRYEQYF.

The V and J genes are TRBV6-1 and TRBJ1-2, with D possibly being TRBD1 (6 bases). Germline lookup yields CDR1 MNHNS and CDR2 SASEGT. This CDR3 comprises 14 residues. V gave up 1 base and J gave up 4 bases, with 10 bases separating them. The CDR3 DNA reads as TGTGCCAGCAGTGAAGGGACAGCGCCCTATGGCTACACCTTC. This translates into CASSEGTAPYGYTF.

The chain couples TRBV5-6 to TRBJ2-1; D might be TRBD2 (5 bases). V dropped 3 bases and J dropped 5 bases, with 15 bases sitting between them. CDR1 and CDR2 (germline): SGHDT, YYEEEE. The CDR3 is 15 residues long. This CDR3 reads CASSSPGLADNEQFF. The DNA of the CDR3 is TGTGCCAGCAGCTCCCCGGGATTGGCCGACAATGAGCAGTTCTTC.

J is TRBJ2-3 and V is TRBV28, with D perhaps being TRBD1 or TRBD2 (5 bases each). The CDR3 runs to 15 residues. Trimming removed 0 bases from V and 5 bases from J, with 12 bases in between. Germline assignment: CDR1 MDHEN and CDR2 SYDVKM. CDR3 residues: CASSLWGPGRDTQYF. The CDR3 DNA sequence: TGTGCCAGCAGTTTATGGGGGCCGGGGAGAGATACGCAGTATTTT.

The gene calls are TRBV15 and TRBJ2-1; D gene uncertain. Germline lookup yields CDR1 LNHNV and CDR2 YYDKDF (reference sequence). Trimming took 5 bases from V and 4 from J, leaving 9 bases between them. This CDR3 spans 13 amino acids. DNA of the CDR3: TGTGCCACCAGCCCCGAACTATACAATGAGCAGTTCTTC. It encodes CATSPELYNEQFF.

V and J are TRBV28 and TRBJ1-4; D is undetermined. The germline V and J ends were trimmed by 3 bases and 10 bases, with 9 bases remaining between them. This CDR3 comprises 12 residues. CDR1 MDHEN and CDR2 SYDVKM come from the germline V gene. CDR3 in DNA: TGTGCCAGCAGTTTCCCCCTTGCAAAACTGTTTTTT. Protein: CASSFPLAKLFF.

The J gene is TRBJ2-7, the V gene TRBV4-3, with 7 bases aligning to TRBD1. V lost 1 base to trimming and J lost 2 bases; unmatched junction nucleotides: 11. Germline CDR1 LGHNA, CDR2 YSLEER. The CDR3 loop spans 17 amino acids. The CDR3: CASSQAFQGVGTYEQYF. The CDR3 bases are TGCGCCAGCAGCCAAGCTTTTCAGGGGGTCGGGACCTACGAGCAGTACTTC.

This rearrangement joins TRBV29-1 to TRBJ2-1; unclear D gene. The length of the CDR3 is 11 residues. Germline V gene lookup returns CDR1 SQVTM and CDR2 ANQGSEA. The V end was cut by 6 bases, the J end by 12 bases, with 15 bases between. This CDR3 is CSVTPDPRQFF. DNA of the CDR3: TGCAGCGTAACTCCCGACCCGAGGCAGTTCTTC.

Note on this clone: The missing conserved phenylalanine or tryptophan at the end of this CDR3 makes a read error likely. Because the CDR3's place on the DNA is in doubt, the DNA is left out and the CDR3 is given as listed by TCRdb. The chain joins TRBV9 to TRBJ2-7; the D call of TRBD2 is as the table states it, not checked on the DNA. The CDR3 extends over 11 residues, inclusive of both ends. CDR1 and CDR2 (germline): SGDLS, YYNGEE. CDR3 residues: CASSQLQEGWT.

The CDR3 loop is CASSLGQEYNYGYTF. In nucleotides, the CDR3 is TGTGCCAGCAGTTTAGGACAGGAGTATAACTATGGCTACACCTTC. The chain has TRBV28 and TRBJ1-2; 7 bases line up with TRBD1. Germline V gene lookup returns CDR1 MDHEN and CDR2 SYDVKM. Trimming took 2 bases from V and 1 from J; bases not matched to a gene: 4. CDR3 length: 15 amino acids.

V usage is TRBV11-3 and J usage is TRBJ2-2; 11 positions match TRBD2. Germline V CDR1 and CDR2: SGHNT, YENEEA. The CDR3 sequence is 15 residues long. Trimming took 5 bases from V and 4 from J; bases not matched to a gene: 3. The CDR3 here is CASSLAGGSTGELFF. The DNA for the CDR3 is TGTGCCAGCAGCCTAGCGGGAGGTTCCACCGGGGAGCTGTTTTTT.

The V and J genes are TRBV27 and TRBJ2-5; no definite D call. CDR3 length equals 15 residues. Germline V lookup: CDR1 MNHEY, CDR2 SMNVEV (reference sequence). V dropped 0 bases and J dropped 0 bases, with 8 bases sitting between them. CDR3 amino acids: CASSLSALYQETQYF. CDR3 bases: TGTGCCAGCAGTTTATCGGCGTTGTACCAAGAGACCCAGTACTTC.

There are a few counts of this clone. The V and J genes are TRBV2 and TRBJ1-1; D perhaps matches TRBD1 (6 bases). The CDR3 is made up of 13 amino acids. Trimming shortened V by 5 bases and J by 3 bases, and 10 bases separated the two germline ends. CDR1 and CDR2 (germline): SNHLY, FYNNEI. The CDR3 coding sequence is TGTGCCAGCAGTTCCCGACAGGACACTGAAGCTTTCTTT. This encodes CASSSRQDTEAFF.

The chain combines TRBV30 with TRBJ1-1; D remains ambiguous. The ends were cut back, 0 bases at V and 3 bases at J, with 8 bases in the middle. There are 13 residues in the CDR3. CDR1 GTSNPN and CDR2 SVGIG come from the germline V gene (reference sequence). The DNA of the CDR3 is TGTGCCTGGAGTGTGACCCTTCACACTGAAGCTTTCTTT. As protein: CAWSVTLHTEAFF.

Note on this clone: Within the sample, other DNA sequences also encode this same CDR3. The chain carries TRBV9 and TRBJ2-7, with D possibly being TRBD1 (5 bases). The length of the CDR3 is 13 residues. Germline V CDR1 and CDR2: SGDLS, YYNGEE. V lost 2 bases to trimming and J lost 0 bases, with 6 bases between them. The CDR3 loop reads CASSVGASYEQYF. CDR3 coding DNA: TGTGCCAGCAGCGTTGGGGCCTCCTACGAGCAGTACTTC.

The CDR3 protein is CASSQGPGGSYEQYF. CDR3 in DNA: TGTGCCAGCAGCCAAGGTCCAGGGGGCTCCTACGAGCAGTACTTC. The chain carries TRBV4-2 and TRBJ2-7; 7 bases match TRBD1. The CDR3 sequence is 15 residues long. Unmatched junction bases numbered 3, after V lost 1 base and J lost 0 bases. Germline V gives CDR1 LGHNA, CDR2 YNFKEQ.